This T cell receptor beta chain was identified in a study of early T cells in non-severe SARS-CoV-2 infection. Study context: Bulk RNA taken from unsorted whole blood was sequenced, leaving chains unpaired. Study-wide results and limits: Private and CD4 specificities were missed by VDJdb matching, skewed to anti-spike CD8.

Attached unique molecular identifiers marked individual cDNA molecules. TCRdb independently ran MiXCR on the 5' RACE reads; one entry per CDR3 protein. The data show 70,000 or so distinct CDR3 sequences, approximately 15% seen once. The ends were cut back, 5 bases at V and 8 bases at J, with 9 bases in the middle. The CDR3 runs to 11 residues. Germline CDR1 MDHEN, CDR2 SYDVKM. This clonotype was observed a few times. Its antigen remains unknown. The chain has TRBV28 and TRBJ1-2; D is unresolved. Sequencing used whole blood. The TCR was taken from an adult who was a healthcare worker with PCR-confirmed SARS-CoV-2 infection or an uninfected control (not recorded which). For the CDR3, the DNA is TGTGCCAGCAGTACCGGTGGGGGCTACACCTTC. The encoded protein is CASSTGGGYTF.